This T cell receptor (beta chain) was observed in a study of T cells in Graves' hyperthyroidism and ophthalmopathy. The sample holds many counts of this clonotype. Trimming shortened V by 5 bases and J by 0 bases, and 17 bases separated the two germline ends. The CDR3 consists of 17 residues. Germline CDR1 reads MDHEN; CDR2 reads SYDVKM. Amplification of TCR beta CDR3 regions used RNA as the template. HTBI primers were used for first-round RT-PCR of the TCR CDR3. Each CDR3 protein is one row after TCRdb ran MiXCR on the multiplex PCR reads. The sample includes fewer than 550,000 distinct CDR3 sequences, around 14% seen only once; the top ten take approximately 8%. The PBMCs were sourced from fresh peripheral blood (about 9.6 ml).

Sequencing was performed on blood. The sequence came from a woman between 18 and 29 years old with Graves' hyperthyroidism. The chain couples TRBV28 to TRBJ2-4; D possibly uses TRBD1 or TRBD2 (5 bases each). CDR3 sequence: CASSLTRKDIAKNIQYF. DNA of the CDR3: TGTGCCAGCAGTCTCACTAGAAAGGACATAGCCAAAAACATTCAGTACTTC.